This T cell receptor beta chain was sequenced during a study of T-cell memory formation after mild COVID-19. The study's findings and limits: CD4+ clones that contracted lay mainly in CM and EM; CD8+ ones lay in EMRA. Pre-infection memory harbored some responding clones, suggesting cross-reactive memory joined.

This clonotype came up a few times. The target antigen is unknown. TCRdb analysed the 5' RACE reads with MiXCR anew, one entry per CDR3 protein. This table holds 300,000 to 350,000 distinct CDR3 sequences, over 10% found once. Per germline, CDR1 DFQATT and CDR2 SNEGSKA (reference sequence). This CDR3 contains 14 residues. The genes are TRBV20-1 and TRBJ1-2; D is ambiguous. This clonotype was obtained from a man younger than 35 who had mild COVID-19 (a few samples of this study predate the infection). Cell type and time point are not known. The sequenced sample consisted of PBMCs or a T cell subset sorted from them (not recorded which). CDR3: CRGSSSLANYGYTF. The CDR3 nucleotides read TGCAGGGGATCCAGCTCATTAGCTAACTATGGCTACACCTTC.